A single sample gave rise to the 28 T cell receptor beta chains below, sequenced in a study of T cells in localized non-small cell lung cancer. Assay: immunoSEQ multiplex PCR; the TCRdb copy retains only in-frame clones and omits some. This sample yields just under 20,000 clones, of which about 91% are seen a single time; more than 7.5% belongs to the top ten. Specimen: peripheral blood, collected before any cancer treatment. The receptors stem from a man between 40 and 69 years old with stage I lung adenocarcinoma.

This clone was counted a single time. The V gene is TRBV5-1, the J gene TRBJ2-2; D is unresolved. The CDR3 spans 15 residues. Trimming left V 0 bases short and J 6 bases short, with 12 bases between. CDR1 and CDR2 (germline): SGHRS, YFSETQ. CDR3 loop: CASSLDGSRAGELFF. The CDR3, as DNA: TGCGCCAGCAGCTTGGACGGCTCCCGGGCCGGGGAGCTGTTTTTT.

V and J are TRBV6-1 and TRBJ1-5; a possible D gene is TRBD1 (6 bases). Germline-derived CDR1 and CDR2 are MNHNS and SASEGT. The V end was cut by 4 bases, the J end by 5 bases, with 12 bases between. The CDR3 consists of 14 residues. The CDR3: CASSGVDSYQPQHF. CDR3 DNA: TGTGCCAGCAGTGGGGTGGACAGTTATCAGCCCCAGCATTTT.

The gene calls are TRBV18 and TRBJ1-2; tentatively, D is TRBD1 (5 bases). CDR3 length equals 13 residues. Trimming took off 6 bases at V and 4 bases at J, with 12 bases between the two ends. Germline lookup yields CDR1 KGHSH and CDR2 LQKENI. CDR3: CASSVTDSYGYTF. The CDR3 DNA sequence: TGTGCCAGCTCTGTCACAGACAGCTATGGCTACACCTTC.

The CDR3 loop is CASSLRAPSTDTQYF. CDR3 nucleotide sequence: TGTGCCAGCAGCTTGAGGGCTCCAAGCACAGATACGCAGTATTTT. The chain links TRBV5-7 to TRBJ2-3; D ambiguous. TRBV5-7 is placed among ORFs of uncertain function. The CDR3 is made up of 15 amino acids. Trimming pared 1 base from V and 0 bases from J, leaving 9 bases between.

The chain links TRBV5-1 to TRBJ2-2, with D maybe TRBD2 (6 bases). Trimming removed 0 bases at V and 7 bases at J, with 13 bases between. CDR3 length equals 15 residues. Germline V lookup: CDR1 SGHRS, CDR2 YFSETQ. The CDR3 loop is CASSLAGDGIGELFF. CDR3 bases: TGCGCCAGCAGCTTGGCGGGGGATGGTATCGGGGAGCTGTTTTTT.

This clone was counted once. This chain links TRBV28 with TRBJ2-3; 8 bases match TRBD2. The V segment lost 5 bases and the J segment 6 bases; nucleotides outside the gene matches: 13. Germline V gene data show CDR1 as MDHEN and CDR2 as SYDVKM. This CDR3 comprises 16 residues. CDR3 DNA sequence: TGTGCCAGCAGTATAAGCGGGGGCCCCTCCGGGGATACGCAGTATTTT. It encodes CASSISGGPSGDTQYF.

The chain uses TRBV5-1 and TRBJ1-1; tentatively, D is TRBD1 (5 bases). Looked up from germline, CDR1 is SGHRS and CDR2 is YFSETQ. The CDR3 runs 14 residues. With 4 bases removed from V and 2 bases from J, the gap between germline ends came to 12 bases. The CDR3 loop is CASSRDSTNTEAFF. DNA of the CDR3: TGCGCCAGCAGCCGAGACAGCACAAACACTGAAGCTTTCTTT.

V is TRBV11-3 and J is TRBJ2-4; 11 bases align to TRBD2. After removal of 8 bases from V and 0 bases from J, the junction contained 15 bases not matched to a gene. This CDR3 spans 19 amino acids. Germline V CDR1 and CDR2: SGHNT, YENEEA. CDR3 in amino acids: CASPPDSGGGPIAKNIQYF. CDR3 nucleotide sequence: TGTGCCAGCCCTCCCGATAGCGGGGGGGGACCGATAGCCAAAAACATTCAGTACTTC.

The CDR3 here is CASSSPTKSNQPQHF. The CDR3 DNA reads as TGTGCCAGCAGTTCCCCGACTAAGAGCAATCAGCCCCAGCATTTT. The chain combines TRBV28 with TRBJ1-5; D uncertain. The germline V and J ends were trimmed by 4 bases and 1 base, with 11 bases remaining between them. In germline, CDR1 is MDHEN, CDR2 SYDVKM. The length of the CDR3 is 15 residues. Supplemented by reference TRBV28 and TRBJ1-5, the full variable domain reads DVKVTQSSRYLVKRTGEKVFLECVQDMDHENMFWYRQDPGLGLRLIYFSYDVKMKEKGDIPEGYSVSREKKERFSLILESASTNQTSMYLCASSSPTKSNQPQHFGDGTRLSIL.

The chain carries TRBV6-6 and TRBJ2-5; D not resolved. The ends were cut back, 0 bases at V and 3 bases at J, with 8 bases in the middle. Germline loops: CDR1 MNHNY, CDR2 SVGAGI (reference sequence). The CDR3 is 14 residues long. The CDR3 reads CASSYSWGEETQYF. The CDR3 bases are TGTGCCAGCAGTTACTCGTGGGGTGAAGAGACCCAGTACTTC.

V usage is TRBV7-8 and J usage is TRBJ1-5; 7 nucleotides agree with TRBD1. With V trimmed by 1 base and J by 0 bases, 0 bases remained unmatched. Germline values: CDR1 SGHVS, CDR2 FQNEAQ. The CDR3 covers 15 residues. CDR3 in DNA: TGTGCCAGCAGCTTAGAGGGGGCTAGCAATCAGCCCCAGCATTTT. Protein sequence: CASSLEGASNQPQHF.

V gene TRBV7-2 combines with J gene TRBJ2-3, with D possibly TRBD2 on 6 matching bases. There are 15 residues in the CDR3. V was pared by 1 base and J by 2 bases, with 10 bases between. Germline assignment: CDR1 SGHTA and CDR2 FQGNSA. The CDR3 DNA sequence: TGTGCCAGCAGCTTAGTTGGGGGGACCACAGATACGCAGTATTTT. This gives the protein CASSLVGGTTDTQYF.

This chain connects TRBV7-2 to TRBJ1-5; 8 nucleotides agree with TRBD1. V lost 1 base and J lost 2; bases outside the gene matches: 1. The CDR3 is made up of 15 amino acids. Germline values: CDR1 SGHTA, CDR2 FQGNSA. CDR3 in amino acids: CASSLGGQGNQPQHF. CDR3 DNA sequence: TGTGCCAGCAGCTTAGGGGGACAGGGCAATCAGCCCCAGCATTTT.

This clone came up a few times. The J gene is TRBJ2-7, the V gene TRBV5-3; no clear D. TRBV5-3 counts as an open reading frame of uncertain function. The CDR3 totals 16 residues. Trimming left V 0 bases short and J 3 bases short, with 16 bases between. CDR3 in amino acids: CARSLAGSLPNYEQYF. The CDR3 DNA reads as TGTGCCAGAAGCTTGGCCGGGTCGCTACCTAACTACGAGCAGTACTTC.

The chain links TRBV7-9 to TRBJ2-7; TRBD2 matches 9 bases. The CDR3 loop spans 17 amino acids. Per germline, CDR1 SEHNR and CDR2 FQNEAQ (reference sequence). V was clipped by 4 bases and J by 4 bases; unmatched bases: 14. CDR3 in amino acids: CASSSGDSGLALYEQYF. The CDR3 nucleotides are TGTGCCAGCAGCTCGGGGGATTCAGGACTAGCGTTGTACGAGCAGTACTTC.

The rearrangement links TRBV6-5 to TRBJ1-2; D uncertain. V lost 6 bases, J lost 4 bases, and 15 bases lay in between. Germline V lookup: CDR1 MNHEY, CDR2 SVGAGI. The CDR3 runs 14 residues. The CDR3 DNA reads as TGTGCCAGCAGCACTTTGTCTGGCGGCTATGGCTACACCTTC. Its protein product is CASSTLSGGYGYTF.

The chain employs TRBV18 and TRBJ1-2, with D uncertain. The CDR3 has 14 amino acids. Germline V gene data show CDR1 as KGHSH and CDR2 as LQKENI. V dropped 4 bases and J dropped 2 bases, with 11 bases sitting between them. The CDR3 region is CASSRGDTNYGYTF. Written as DNA, the CDR3 is TGTGCCAGCTCACGGGGAGATACGAACTATGGCTACACCTTC.

The chain has TRBV5-1 and TRBJ2-1, with D possibly matching TRBD1 (5 bases). Germline V lookup: CDR1 SGHRS, CDR2 YFSETQ. The CDR3 has 15 amino acids. The V and J ends lost 0 bases and 8 bases respectively, with 15 bases between them. DNA of the CDR3: TGCGCCAGCAGCTTGGCGGCAGGGATGCAATATGAGCAGTTCTTC. Translated, it gives CASSLAAGMQYEQFF.

The chain uses TRBV19 and TRBJ1-1; D possibly corresponds to TRBD1 (5 bases). Between the trimmed V and J ends, which lost 8 bases and 7 bases, there was a span of 14 bases. The length of the CDR3 is 12 residues. Germline V gives CDR1 LNHDA, CDR2 SQIVND (reference sequence). CDR3 sequence reads: CASARGESEAFF. The CDR3 bases are TGTGCCAGTGCTCGGGGCGAAAGTGAAGCTTTCTTT.

The rearrangement uses TRBV12-5 and TRBJ2-2; possible D gene TRBD1, 6 bases. Trimming removed 11 bases at V and 5 bases at J, with 15 bases between. Germline CDR1 LGHNT, CDR2 FRNRAP. The CDR3 is 13 residues long. The CDR3 bases are TGTGCTTCGCGGACAGACCTTACCGGGGAGCTGTTTTTT. It codes for CASRTDLTGELFF.

This chain joins TRBV27 and TRBJ2-7, with D unresolved. Trimming cost V 2 bases and J 3 bases, with 14 bases left between them. The CDR3 has 15 amino acids. Germline CDR1 and CDR2: MNHEY and SMNVEV (reference sequence). CDR3 DNA sequence: TGTGCCAGCAGTTTACTCGGCAATCACCTCTACGAGCAGTACTTC. Protein: CASSLLGNHLYEQYF.

The rearrangement uses TRBV5-1 and TRBJ2-2; a possible D gene is TRBD2 (6 bases). CDR1 is SGHRS and CDR2 is YFSETQ in the germline V gene. Trimming shortened V by 3 bases and J by 0 bases, and 9 bases separated the two germline ends. This CDR3 contains 15 residues. CDR3 sequence (DNA): TGCGCCAGCAGCTCCTGGACTACGAACACCGGGGAGCTGTTTTTT. Its translation: CASSSWTTNTGELFF.

In its sample, this clone was seen a few times. The J gene is TRBJ1-1, the V gene TRBV29-1; no firm D call. Germline V lookup: CDR1 SQVTM, CDR2 ANQGSEA. The V gene lost 3 bases and the J gene lost 0 bases, with 11 bases spanning the gap. The CDR3 is 14 residues long. CDR3 DNA: TGCAGCGTTGAGGAGGCCAGCATGAACACTGAAGCTTTCTTT. Protein sequence: CSVEEASMNTEAFF.

The V gene is TRBV7-8, the J gene TRBJ1-2; the D gene is possibly TRBD1 (5 bases). The CDR3 loop spans 12 amino acids. Per germline, CDR1 SGHVS and CDR2 FQNEAQ. Trimming cost V 4 bases and J 8 bases, with 11 bases left between them. As DNA, the CDR3 is TGTGCCAGCAGCTCTGACAGAGGGGGCTACACCTTC. Residues: CASSSDRGGYTF. Full variable domain (rest looked up from reference TRBV7-8 and TRBJ1-2): GAGVSQSPRYKVAKRGQDVALRCDPISGHVSLFWYQQALGQGPEFLTYFQNEAQLDKSGLPSDRFFAERPEGSVSTLKIQRTQQEDSAVYLCASSSDRGGYTFGSGTRLTVV.

V and J are TRBV4-1 and TRBJ1-4; D ambiguous. Trimming left V 1 base short and J 6 bases short, with 12 bases between. This CDR3 contains 15 residues. The germline CDR1 and CDR2 sequences are MGHRA and YSYEKL. CDR3 sequence reads: CASSQVNDQHEKLFF. CDR3 DNA sequence: TGCGCCAGCAGCCAAGTTAACGACCAACATGAAAAACTGTTTTTT.

The V gene is TRBV28, the J gene TRBJ2-1; D is perhaps TRBD2 (5 bases). Trimming removed 4 bases from V and 5 bases from J, with 15 bases in between. Germline V gives CDR1 MDHEN, CDR2 SYDVKM. The CDR3 consists of 15 residues. The chain's CDR3 is CASSSPDPRDNEQFF. In nucleotides, the CDR3 is TGTGCCAGCAGTTCCCCCGACCCGAGGGACAATGAGCAGTTCTTC.

The V and J genes are TRBV7-8 and TRBJ1-1; possibly TRBD1 for D (5 bases). The length of the CDR3 is 16 residues. V was clipped by 2 bases and J by 8 bases, with 21 bases between them. Per the germline V gene, CDR1 is SGHVS and CDR2 is FQNEAQ. CDR3 sequence (DNA): TGTGCCAGCAGCTTAAATTTGAGGGGTGGTTCTGGGGAAGCTTTCTTT. Its protein is CASSLNLRGGSGEAFF. The full variable domain, completed using reference TRBV7-8 and TRBJ1-1, is GAGVSQSPRYKVAKRGQDVALRCDPISGHVSLFWYQQALGQGPEFLTYFQNEAQLDKSGLPSDRFFAERPEGSVSTLKIQRTQQEDSAVYLCASSLNLRGGSGEAFFGQGTRLTVV.

The rearrangement uses TRBV28 and TRBJ1-2; D possibly corresponds to TRBD1 (5 bases). CDR1 is MDHEN and CDR2 is SYDVKM in the germline V gene. V was shortened by 2 bases and J by 7 bases, with 17 bases between the two germline ends. The CDR3 spans 15 residues. The CDR3 here is CASSLEGRGFRGYTF. The CDR3 DNA reads TGTGCCAGCAGTTTAGAGGGGAGGGGATTTCGTGGCTACACCTTC.